This is a list of T cell receptor beta chains from one sample in a study of CD8 T cells in Susac syndrome. A single record per CDR3 protein comes from TCRdb applying MiXCR to the immunoSEQ multiplex PCR reads. The table lists some 96,000 distinct CDR3 sequences, 90% to 95% of them singletons. Sequenced: CD4+ T cells from PBMCs. Source of these receptors: a human donor with Susac syndrome. CDR3s include the opening cysteine and the closing phenylalanine or tryptophan. A D gene is named only where the DNA matches it firmly. Not all rows give a size; the values are once, few, many and, for expanded clones, a class.

J gene	D gene	V gene	clone size	CDR3 protein	CDR3 DNA
TRBJ1-2	.	TRBV30	.	CAGNRPAGGYTF	TGTGCTGGGAATCGACCGGCTGGTGGCTACACCTTC
TRBJ2-2	TRBD2	TRBV30	.	CAWENGGITGELFF	TGTGCCTGGGAAAACGGGGGGATAACCGGGGAGCTGTTTTTT
TRBJ1-1	TRBD1	TRBV24-1	.	CATSATGARAFF	TGTGCCACCAGTGCCACAGGGGCGCGAGCTTTCTTT
TRBJ1-2	TRBD1	TRBV11-2	.	CASSLGTGIPDGYTF	TGTGCCAGCAGCTTGGGGACAGGGATCCCGGATGGCTACACCTTC
TRBJ1-1	.	TRBV28	.	CASLTALNTEAFF	TGTGCCAGCCTTACAGCCTTGAACACTGAAGCTTTCTTT
TRBJ2-5	.	TRBV20-1	.	CSAGAGQLEETQYF	TGCAGTGCTGGGGCCGGACAGCTCGAAGAGACCCAGTACTTC
TRBJ2-3	.	TRBV7-9	.	CASSHTETDTQYF	TGTGCCAGCAGCCATACGGAGACAGATACGCAGTATTTT
TRBJ1-6	TRBD1	TRBV10-3	.	CAIRTGEGSPLHF	TGTGCCATCAGGACAGGGGAAGGGTCACCCCTCCACTTT
TRBJ2-3	.	TRBV7-8	.	CASSFRWTPGDTQYF	TGTGCCAGCAGCTTTAGGTGGACCCCGGGGGATACGCAGTATTTT
TRBJ2-7	.	TRBV9	.	CASSVAPDIYEQYF	TGTGCCAGCAGCGTAGCCCCGGACATCTACGAGCAGTACTTC
TRBJ2-5	.	TRBV29-1	.	CSANPGGETQYF	TGCAGCGCTAACCCCGGGGGAGAGACCCAGTACTTC
TRBJ2-6	TRBD2	TRBV5-1	.	CASSSGGPPGANVLTF	TGCGCCAGCAGCTCGGGGGGGCCTCCTGGGGCCAACGTCCTGACTTTC
TRBJ2-3	TRBD2	TRBV7-2	.	CASSLGLAGPADTQYF	TGTGCCAGCAGCTTAGGACTAGCGGGACCGGCAGATACGCAGTATTTT
TRBJ1-5	.	TRBV18	.	CASSGGVDQPQHF	TGTGCCAGCTCGGGGGGGGTCGATCAGCCCCAGCATTTT
TRBJ1-6	.	TRBV28	once	CASSSEGQINSPLHF	TGTGCCAGCAGTTCGGAAGGACAGATAAATTCACCCCTCCACTTT
TRBJ2-7	.	TRBV29-1	.	CSVEGPPYEQYF	TGCAGCGTTGAGGGGCCCCCCTACGAGCAGTACTTC
TRBJ2-3	.	TRBV4-3	.	CASSQGLPDTQYF	TGCGCCAGCAGCCAGGGACTTCCGGATACGCAGTATTTT
TRBJ2-4	.	TRBV7-2	.	CASSLVVAKNIQYF	TGTGCCAGCAGCTTAGTGGTAGCCAAAAACATTCAGTACTTC
TRBJ2-4	TRBD2	TRBV5-1	.	CASSLSGGGLGSIQYF	TGCGCCAGCAGCTTGTCTGGCGGGGGGCTGGGGAGCATTCAGTACTTC
TRBJ1-5	.	TRBV11-2	.	CASSLQDNQPQHF	TGTGCCAGCAGCCTACAGGATAATCAGCCCCAGCATTTT
TRBJ2-1	.	TRBV7-8	.	CASSFHNEQFF	TGTGCCAGCAGCTTCCACAATGAGCAGTTCTTC
TRBJ2-3	.	TRBV9	.	CASSASNPGTHRDTQYF	TGTGCCAGCAGCGCATCCAATCCCGGGACTCACAGAGATACGCAGTATTTT
TRBJ2-5	TRBD2	TRBV11-2	.	CASSFSGYEETQYF	TGTGCCAGCAGTTTTAGCGGGTACGAAGAGACCCAGTACTTC
TRBJ2-5	.	TRBV30	.	CAWSAIPQETQYF	TGTGCCTGGAGTGCGATTCCCCAAGAGACCCAGTACTTC
TRBJ1-2	.	TRBV9	.	CASSLQTGNYGYTF	TGTGCCAGCAGCCTACAGACCGGTAACTATGGCTACACCTTC
TRBJ1-2	TRBD1	TRBV30	once	CAWSFGQGAQSYTF	TGTGCCTGGAGTTTTGGACAGGGGGCTCAGAGCTACACCTTC